The clone carrying this TCR beta chain was seen at least ten times. No antigen is known for it. Germline CDR1 is SGDLS and CDR2 is YYNGEE. Trimming cost V 1 base and J 2 bases; bases outside gene matches: 12. The CDR3 has 19 amino acids. This sample was included in a study of CD8 T cells in ankylosing spondylitis. Study-level findings and limits: Some motif variants were previously reported in reactive arthritis synovial fluid and blood. A motif in TCR beta, a set of 8 or 9 highly homologous variants, appeared characteristic of ankylosing spondylitis blood.

Construction of TCR beta libraries was performed using quantitative 5'-RACE with molecular barcodes. TCRdb re-analysed the 5' RACE reads in MiXCR, keeping a single row per CDR3 protein. The profile shows under 300,000 distinct CDR3 sequences, around 9.2% of them singletons. The specimen sequenced was blood, either unsorted or a sorted T cell fraction (not recorded which). V and J are TRBV9 and TRBJ2-1; 10 nucleotides align to TRBD1. The clonotype comes from a male donor with ankylosing spondylitis or in good health (not recorded which). The CDR3 spells CASSVSIGVGTGAYNEQFF. The CDR3 DNA is TGTGCCAGCAGCGTATCGATTGGTGTGGGGACAGGGGCCTACAATGAGCAGTTCTTC. Using reference TRBV9 and TRBJ2-1 for the parts outside the CDR3, the full variable domain is DSGVTQTPKHLITATGQRVTLRCSPRSGDLSVYWYQQSLDQGLQFLIQYYNGEERAKGNILERFSAQQFPDLHSELNLSSLELGDSALYFCASSVSIGVGTGAYNEQFFGPGTRLTVL.